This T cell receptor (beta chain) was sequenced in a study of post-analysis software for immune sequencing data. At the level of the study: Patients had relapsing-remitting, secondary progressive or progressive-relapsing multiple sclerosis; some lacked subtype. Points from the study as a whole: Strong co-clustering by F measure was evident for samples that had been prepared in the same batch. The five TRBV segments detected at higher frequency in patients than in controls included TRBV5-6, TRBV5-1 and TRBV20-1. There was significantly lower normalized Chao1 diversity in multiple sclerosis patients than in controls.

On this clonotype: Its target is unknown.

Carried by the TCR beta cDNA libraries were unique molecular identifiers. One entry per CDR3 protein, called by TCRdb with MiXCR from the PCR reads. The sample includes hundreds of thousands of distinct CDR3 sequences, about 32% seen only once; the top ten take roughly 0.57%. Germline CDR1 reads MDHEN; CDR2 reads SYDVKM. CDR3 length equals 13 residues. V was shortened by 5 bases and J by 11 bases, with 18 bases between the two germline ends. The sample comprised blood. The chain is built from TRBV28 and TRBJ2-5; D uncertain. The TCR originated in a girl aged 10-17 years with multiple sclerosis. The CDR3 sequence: CASSPPSVEEQYF. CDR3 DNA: TGTGCCAGCAGTCCACCCTCAGTAGAGGAGCAGTACTTC.